This T cell receptor (beta chain) was retrieved from a study of shared clonotypes between healthy human individuals. Study-level findings and limits: Non-shared clonotypes had lower generation probabilities than those shared by all four donors.

For this clone: Its antigen is unknown.

CDR1 MGHRA and CDR2 YSYEKL come from the germline V gene. This CDR3 contains 14 residues. The V gene lost 7 bases and the J gene lost 6 bases, with 18 bases spanning the gap. TCRdb's table, derived via immunoSEQ multiplex PCR, lists solely in-frame clones and lacks some. Here the sample spans around 1,900,000 clones, roughly 95% being singletons. Naive CD8 cells lacked CD45RO, underwent positive selection for CCR7 and left out terminally differentiated effector memory CD45RA+ cells. The source is a man between 18 and 29 years old in good health. Some clones in this sample may be carry-over from other donors' samples. This rearrangement joins TRBV4-1 to TRBJ1-1, with D uncertain. Sequenced material: naive CD8+ T cells from PBMCs. The CDR3 coding sequence is TGCGCCAGCACCCCGCGGCTGAATGTCGCTGAAGCTTTCTTT. It specifies CASTPRLNVAEAFF.